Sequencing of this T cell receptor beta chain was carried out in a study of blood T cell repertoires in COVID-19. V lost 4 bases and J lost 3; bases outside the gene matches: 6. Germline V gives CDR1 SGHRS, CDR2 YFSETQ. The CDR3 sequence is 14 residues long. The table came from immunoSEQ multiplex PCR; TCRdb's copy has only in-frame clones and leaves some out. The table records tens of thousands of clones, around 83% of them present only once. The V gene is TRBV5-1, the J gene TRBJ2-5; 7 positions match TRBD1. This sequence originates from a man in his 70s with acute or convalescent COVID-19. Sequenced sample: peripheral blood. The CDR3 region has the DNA TGCGCCAGCAGCCCATCCGGGACAGAAGAGACCCAGTACTTC. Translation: CASSPSGTEETQYF.